The clone carrying this T cell receptor beta chain was recorded many times. What it recognizes is unknown. This entry belongs to a study of regulatory T cells in long-lasting Graves disease. Study-wide points: Samples came from peripheral blood alone, without thyroid tissue. Patients with persistent disease shared 2,741 public clonotypes, outpacing the approximately 950 shared by new patients.

The authors built TCR beta libraries using iRepertoire HTBI primers and Arm-PCR of CDR3 regions. One entry per CDR3 protein results from TCRdb running MiXCR on the multiplex PCR reads. The table shows some 410,000 distinct CDR3 sequences, with about a sixth occurring only once. Time point denoted: newly diagnosed GD, antithyroid drugs for less than 3 months. The TCR library was made from RNA extracted from PBMCs. These records were also assigned to another study, of T cells in Graves' hyperthyroidism and ophthalmopathy.

The sequence was obtained from a woman under 40 with Graves disease. The specimen comprised peripheral blood mononuclear cells (PBMCs), sampled at new diagnosis, from a patient treated with antithyroid drugs.

The DNA for the CDR3 is TGTGCCTGCATTTTGGGTAGCGGGAGTGTCGGAAAGCAGTTCTTC. Encoded protein: CACILGSGSVGKQFF. This rearrangement joins TRBV30 to TRBJ2-1; TRBD2 agrees at 9 bases. J gave up 11 bases and V 6 bases, and 17 bases lay outside the gene matches. This CDR3 has 15 amino acids. Per germline, CDR1 GTSNPN and CDR2 SVGIG (reference sequence).